The entry below describes one T cell receptor beta chain. TCRdb's copy holds only in-frame clones and misses some; the assay was immunoSEQ multiplex PCR. The sample shows 55,000 to 65,000 clones, 82% of them seen only once. Single viable CD3+CD4+CD8-CD45RO+ cells were sorted as the memory CD4+ T cells. These data originate in a study of memory CD4+ T cells and cytomegalovirus serostatus. Sample: memory CD4+ T cells from blood. This clonotype was sampled from an adult in good health and CMV-seronegative.

CDR3 region: CASSQGPSGGAVGELFF. For the CDR3, the DNA is TGCGCCAGCAGCCAAGGACCCAGCGGGGGGGCCGTCGGGGAGCTGTTTTTT. V and J are TRBV4-1 and TRBJ2-2, with 10 positions matching TRBD2. Germline V gene data show CDR1 as MGHRA and CDR2 as YSYEKL. CDR3 length: 17 residues. V gave up 1 base and J gave up 7 bases; unmatched junction bases: 9.